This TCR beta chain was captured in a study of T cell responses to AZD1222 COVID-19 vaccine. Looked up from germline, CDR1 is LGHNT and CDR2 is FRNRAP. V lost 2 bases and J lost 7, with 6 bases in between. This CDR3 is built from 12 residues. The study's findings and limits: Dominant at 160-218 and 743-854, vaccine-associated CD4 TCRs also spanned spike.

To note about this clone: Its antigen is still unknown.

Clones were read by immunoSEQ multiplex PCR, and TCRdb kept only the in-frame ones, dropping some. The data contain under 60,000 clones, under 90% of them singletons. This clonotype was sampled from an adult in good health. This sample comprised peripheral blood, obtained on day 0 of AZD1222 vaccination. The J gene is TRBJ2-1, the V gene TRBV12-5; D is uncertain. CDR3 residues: CASGLQDNEQFF. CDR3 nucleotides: TGTGCTAGTGGTTTGCAGGATAATGAGCAGTTCTTC.